The rows below give T cell receptor beta chains drawn from one sample of a study of T cells after yellow fever vaccination. TCRdb ran MiXCR on the 5' RACE reads and lists one entry per CDR3 protein. The data hold about 120,000 distinct CDR3 sequences, with more than 7.5% observed a single time. The material sequenced was CD8+ T cells sorted from PBMCs, taken on the day of the yellow fever booster vaccination. Receptor source: a man aged 18 to 29 who received the YFV17D yellow fever vaccine. Both conserved end residues are part of each CDR3. D genes are given only for firm matches. Clone size is given for some rows only: seen once, a few or many times, or a class if the clone is expanded.

>TRBD2|NA|TRBJ2-1|TRBV7-9
TGTTCCAGCAAGCGGGGCGGGCAGAAGCAGTTCTTC
CSSKRGGQKQFF
>TRBD2|many|TRBJ2-2|TRBV27
TGTGCCAGCAGTTTACTGGGGGGGAAGAACACCGGGGAGCTGTTTTTT
CASSLLGGKNTGELFF
>NA|few|TRBJ1-1|TRBV7-9
TGTGCCAGCAGCCTAGTCCCGGGGGTCGCCACTGAAGCTTTCTTT
CASSLVPGVATEAFF
>NA|few|TRBJ2-7|TRBV7-9
TGTGCCAGCAGCTTACATCTCCTCTACGAGCAGTACTTC
CASSLHLLYEQYF
>NA|NA|TRBJ1-1|TRBV10-3
TGTGCCATCAGTGAGTCCGGCCCAGGGAACACTGAAGCTTTCTTT
CAISESGPGNTEAFF
>NA|few|TRBJ1-2|TRBV12-3/TRBV12-4
TGTGCCTCGGCGGGAGCTAACTATGGCTACACCTTC
CASAGANYGYTF
>TRBD2|many|TRBJ2-7|TRBV12-3/TRBV12-4
TGTGCCAGCAGTCCAGCGGGGGGGGAGCAGTACTTC
CASSPAGGEQYF
>NA|NA|TRBJ1-1|TRBV6-6
TGTGCCAGCAGTTACGAGGTAGGAGATGAAGCTTTCTTT
CASSYEVGDEAFF
>TRBD2|NA|TRBJ2-3|TRBV5-6
TGTGCCAGCAGCATCGGGGGGTTTCCAGATACGCAGTATTTT
CASSIGGFPDTQYF
>NA|NA|TRBJ1-4|TRBV5-5
TGTGCCAGCAGCTTGGTGGGGGGAGGAACTAATGAAAAACTGTTTTTT
CASSLVGGGTNEKLFF
>NA|once|TRBJ2-2|TRBV6-5
TGTGCCAGCAGGCTCATGGGGGTGGGGGAGCTGTTTTTT
CASRLMGVGELFF
>NA|NA|TRBJ1-1|TRBV12-3/TRBV12-4
TGTGCCAGCAGTTTCAGGTTCGGGGGGGCCGAAGCTTTCTTT
CASSFRFGGAEAFF
>NA|few|TRBJ2-3|TRBV4-2
TGTGCCAGCAGCCCCGACGGGCCTCGCACAGATACGCAGTATTTT
CASSPDGPRTDTQYF
>NA|NA|TRBJ1-3|TRBV14
TGTGCCAGCAGCCAAGAATGGATGGGAGCCCCAATCTCTGGAAACACCATATATTTT
CASSQEWMGAPISGNTIYF
>NA|many|TRBJ1-4|TRBV10-3
TGTGCCATCAGTGAGTCGACAGGAGTCCGGGGGGTTTTTTTT
CAISESTGVRGVFF
>NA|NA|TRBJ1-5|TRBV7-6
TGTGCCAGCAGCCCGACGCCAGGGAATCAGCCCCAGCATTTT
CASSPTPGNQPQHF
>TRBD1|NA|TRBJ2-7|TRBV6-6
TGTGCCAGCAGTAGATCAGGACAGGCCTACGAGCAGTACTTC
CASSRSGQAYEQYF
>NA|few|TRBJ1-2|TRBV4-3
TGCGCCAGCAGCCGAAGAAAGGGGGTGATAGACTATGGCTACACCTTC
CASSRRKGVIDYGYTF
>NA|many|TRBJ1-4|TRBV20-1
TGCAGTGCTAGAGCCCCGACCAGCGGTCGAAATGAAAAACTGTTTTTT
CSARAPTSGRNEKLFF
>TRBD2|few|TRBJ2-1|TRBV12-3/TRBV12-4
TGTGCCAGCAGTTTGGGACTAGCAGGAGCCGAGCAGTTCTTC
CASSLGLAGAEQFF
>NA|NA|TRBJ1-5|TRBV7-8
TGTGCCAGCAGCTTATGGCAGGGACCAAGTCAGCCCCAGCATTTT
CASSLWQGPSQPQHF
>NA|NA|TRBJ1-1|TRBV6-2/TRBV6-3
TGTGCCAGCGGAGTGCGGGGAGCTTTCTTT
CASGVRGAFF
>NA|NA|TRBJ2-3|TRBV20-1
TGCAGTGCTAGAGATGATGTTGGTCCAGATACGCAGTATTTT
CSARDDVGPDTQYF
>TRBD1|many|TRBJ1-5|TRBV13
TGTGCCAGCAGCCGCGGAACAGGGGGTCAGCCCCAGCATTTT
CASSRGTGGQPQHF
>NA|few|TRBJ2-1|TRBV6-6
TGTGCCAGCAGATACCCCCAAATAGGGGCGGGAAGCAATGAGCAGTTCTTC
CASRYPQIGAGSNEQFF
>NA|NA|TRBJ2-7|TRBV5-1
TGCGCCAGCAGCCAACGCAGGGGTTCCCAATACGAGCAGTACTTC
CASSQRRGSQYEQYF
>TRBD1|many|TRBJ1-2|TRBV12-3/TRBV12-4
TGTGCCAGCAGTTCGACAGGGGAGCCTGGCTACACCTTC
CASSSTGEPGYTF
>NA|NA|TRBJ2-3|TRBV7-9
TGTGCCAGCAGCTTAGTCGGCAGATTCACAGATACGCAGTATTTT
CASSLVGRFTDTQYF
>NA|NA|TRBJ2-1|TRBV19
TGTGCCAGTAGTATTGGGGGACCGAGCTCCTACAATGAGCAGTTCTTC
CASSIGGPSSYNEQFF
>NA|NA|TRBJ2-7|TRBV20-1
TGCAGTGCTAGCCGCAGCGCCTACGAGCAGTACTTC
CSASRSAYEQYF
>NA|few|TRBJ2-1|TRBV19
TGTGCCAGTAGTGTACAGCTCAATGAGCAGTTCTTC
CASSVQLNEQFF
>NA|few|TRBJ2-3|TRBV5-4
TGTGCCAGCAGCTACTACGGGGGCGTAGATACGCAGTATTTT
CASSYYGGVDTQYF
>TRBD1|many|TRBJ2-7|TRBV19
TGTGCCAGTAATTACGCCGGGACAGGCTCCTACGAGCAGTACTTC
CASNYAGTGSYEQYF
>NA|NA|TRBJ2-1|TRBV11-1
TGTGCCAGCGAGGAAAAGGAGGGCCCCCACAATGAGCAGTTCTTC
CASEEKEGPHNEQFF
>NA|NA|TRBJ2-7|TRBV13
TGTGCCAGCAGCGTCGACAACCCCTCCGAGCAGTACTTC
CASSVDNPSEQYF
>NA|many|TRBJ2-1|TRBV7-2
TGTGCCAGCAGCTCAGGGCGGTATGCGAATGAGCAGTTCTTC
CASSSGRYANEQFF
>NA|few|TRBJ1-2|TRBV11-2
TGTGCCAGCAGCTTAGCGGGGGGCTACTATGGCTACACCTTC
CASSLAGGYYGYTF
>NA|NA|TRBJ1-5|TRBV21-1
TGTGCCAGCAGCAAAAAAGGGGGACAGGGGACTCTTAGCAATCAGCCCCAGCATTTT
CASSKKGGQGTLSNQPQHF
>NA|few|TRBJ2-3|TRBV24-1
TGTGCCACCAGTGGTCTGACAGATACGCAGTATTTT
CATSGLTDTQYF
>NA|NA|TRBJ2-2|TRBV3-1
TGTGCCAGCAGCCATACCCAAACCGGGGCCTGGCACCCCGGGGAGCTGTTTTTT
CASSHTQTGAWHPGELFF
>TRBD2|NA|TRBJ2-7|TRBV20-1
TGCAGTGCTAGAGATTCCAAGACTAGCGGGGTCTACGAGCAGTACTTC
CSARDSKTSGVYEQYF
>TRBD1|NA|TRBJ2-3|TRBV12-3/TRBV12-4
TGTGCCAGCAGCACTGACAGGGTAACCTCAGATACGCAGTATTTT
CASSTDRVTSDTQYF
>TRBD1|few|TRBJ1-2|TRBV4-3
TGCGCCAGCAGCCGCGGACAGGCCCCCCTTGGCTACACCTTC
CASSRGQAPLGYTF
>TRBD1|NA|TRBJ1-5|TRBV6-2/TRBV6-3
TGTGCCAGCAGCGCTACGGGACAGGGCCTACAGCCCCAGCATTTT
CASSATGQGLQPQHF
>NA|NA|TRBJ1-1|TRBV3-1
TGTGCCAGCAGTTTCAAGGTGGGGAACACTGAAGCTTTCTTT
CASSFKVGNTEAFF
>TRBD2|few|TRBJ2-5|TRBV20-1
TGCAGTGCCAAGAGACTAGCGGGGGGGGTCCAAGAGACCCAGTACTTC
CSAKRLAGGVQETQYF
>NA|NA|TRBJ1-1|TRBV6-2/TRBV6-3
TGTGCCAGCTCTGCTGGCTTGATGGGACTCTTT
CASSAGLMGLF
>NA|few|TRBJ2-7|TRBV6-2/TRBV6-3
TGTGCCAGCAGTTACTCCGGGGTGCAGTACTTC
CASSYSGVQYF
>NA|few|TRBJ2-7|TRBV7-3
TGTGCCAGCAGCCCCGACGGGAATTGGCCCTACGAGCAGTACTTC
CASSPDGNWPYEQYF